The 26 T cell receptor beta chains below come from one sample, sequenced in a study of T cell responses to AZD1222 COVID-19 vaccine (dated by TCRdb to the early 2020s). Preparation of the library involved the immunoSEQ multiplex PCR assay. TCRdb carries this immuneACCESS record with in-frame sequences only. Its versions omit some clonotypes, under half of them owing to an unresolved V gene in the studies checked, with the rest unexplained. A total of fewer than 120,000 clones appear in this sample, less than 95% of them only once. Of the sample, 2.9% falls within the top ten clones. Interpreted using the paper, the time point label stands for: about 28 days (+/-7) after the second vaccine dose. The specimen was peripheral blood, collected 28 days after the second AZD1222 dose. The origin of the receptors is an adult who received the AZD1222 COVID-19 vaccine.

The chain employs TRBV19 and TRBJ1-1, with TRBD1 matching 10 bases. The CDR3 is made up of 18 amino acids. From germline, CDR1 is LNHDA and CDR2 SQIVND (reference sequence). Trimming took 0 bases from V and 4 from J; bases not matched to a gene: 11. The CDR3 protein is CASSIDHGQGDLITEAFF. CDR3 coding DNA: TGTGCCAGTAGTATAGACCACGGACAGGGGGATTTGATCACTGAAGCTTTCTTT. The entire variable domain, with the rest obtained from reference TRBV19 and TRBJ1-1, is as follows: DGGITQSPKYLFRKEGQNVTLSCEQNLNHDAMYWYRQDPGQGLRLIYYSQIVNDFQKGDIAEGYSVSREKKESFPLTVTSAQKNPTAFYLCASSIDHGQGDLITEAFFGQGTRLTVV.

This sequence joins TRBV4-1 and TRBJ2-3; TRBD2 matches at 15 bases. Germline V lookup: CDR1 MGHRA, CDR2 YSYEKL. Unmatched junction bases numbered 3, after V lost 4 bases and J lost 7 bases. The CDR3 has 15 amino acids. CDR3 sequence (DNA): TGCGCCAGCAGCCCCGGACTAGCGGGAGGGAATACGCAGTATTTT. This gives the protein CASSPGLAGGNTQYF.

The chain is built from TRBV25-1 and TRBJ2-2; D is perhaps TRBD2 (5 bases). Trimming shortened V by 7 bases and J by 5 bases, and 14 bases separated the two germline ends. The CDR3 spans 14 residues. Germline-derived CDR1 and CDR2 are MGHDK and SYGVNS. The CDR3 DNA sequence: TGTGCCAGCACCGACCGGGATACAACCGGGGAGCTGTTTTTT. It specifies CASTDRDTTGELFF.

J is TRBJ1-5 and V is TRBV6-1; no reliable D call. The germline V gene has CDR1 MNHNS and CDR2 SASEGT. The CDR3 covers 16 residues. V was cut by 0 bases and J by 6 bases, with 15 bases left in between. The CDR3 nucleotides are TGTGCCAGCAGTGAAGCGAGGCAGGCTGGGGTTCAGCCCCAGCATTTT. Translation gives CASSEARQAGVQPQHF.

The chain is built from TRBV12-5 and TRBJ1-2; 7 bases fit TRBD1. V gave up 3 bases and J gave up 0 bases; unmatched junction bases: 7. CDR1 is LGHNT, CDR2 FRNRAP, per germline. The CDR3 length is 16 residues. CDR3 sequence (DNA): TGTGCTAGTGGTTTTATAACACAGGGGACTAACTATGGCTACACCTTC. This codes for CASGFITQGTNYGYTF.

The rearrangement links TRBV6-5 to TRBJ1-1, with D unclear. The CDR3 spans 13 residues. Germline V gives CDR1 MNHEY, CDR2 SVGAGI. V was clipped by 8 bases and J by 0 bases, with 10 bases between them. CDR3: CASQLNLNTEAFF. DNA for the CDR3: TGTGCCAGCCAATTAAACCTGAACACTGAAGCTTTCTTT.

The genes are TRBV30 and TRBJ2-1; 10 bases are shared with TRBD2. This CDR3 is built from 17 residues. J gave up 4 bases and V 4 bases, and 13 bases lay outside the gene matches. The germline V gene has CDR1 GTSNPN and CDR2 SVGIG (reference sequence). This chain's CDR3 is CAWNRGGTSGKYNEQFF. CDR3 DNA sequence: TGTGCCTGGAATCGGGGGGGCACTAGCGGGAAGTACAATGAGCAGTTCTTC.

Points on this clone: The junction shows a germline mismatch at one end, possibly a read error. The J gene is TRBJ1-2, the V gene TRBV5-8, with unresolved D. The CDR3 spans 20 residues. The germline CDR1 and CDR2 sequences are SGHTS and YDEGEE. DNA of the CDR3: TGTGCCAGCAGCTTAATCGTAACCCCGCTAGTACTCACGCCGACAACGACCACTTCTTTC. Amino acids: CASSLIVTPLVLTPTTTTSF.

The chain carries TRBV5-8 and TRBJ2-1; 9 positions agree with TRBD1. The junction had 1 base not matched to a gene; V was cut back by 0 bases and J by 3 bases. Germline assignment: CDR1 SGHTS and CDR2 YDEGEE. The CDR3 length is 15 residues. The chain's CDR3 is CASSLAGQGYNEQFF. CDR3 DNA: TGTGCCAGCAGCTTGGCGGGACAGGGCTACAATGAGCAGTTCTTC. The whole variable domain, remainder taken from reference TRBV5-8 and TRBJ2-1, is EAGVTQSPTHLIKTRGQQATLRCSPISGHTSVYWYQQALGLGLQFLLWYDEGEERNRGNFPPRFSGRQFPNYSSELNVNALELEDSALYLCASSLAGQGYNEQFFGPGTRLTVL.

A single count supports this clone. The rearrangement joins TRBV7-9 to TRBJ2-2; D not certain. Looked up from germline, CDR1 is SEHNR and CDR2 is FQNEAQ (reference sequence). This CDR3 contains 13 residues. Between the trimmed V and J ends, which lost 2 bases and 3 bases, there was a span of 4 bases. DNA of the CDR3: TGTGCCAGCAGCTTAAGGGACACCGGGGAGCTGTTTTTT. Protein sequence: CASSLRDTGELFF.

This clone has more than one count but fewer than ten. The chain is built from TRBV11-2 and TRBJ2-7, with D tentatively TRBD2 (5 bases). The V gene lost 1 base and the J gene lost 3 bases, with 7 bases spanning the gap. The CDR3 is 13 amino acids. Germline CDR1 and CDR2: SGHAT and FQNNGV. CDR3 in DNA: TGTGCCAGCAGCTTAGCACTAGTCTACGAGCAGTACTTC. It translates to CASSLALVYEQYF.

This rearrangement joins TRBV4-1 to TRBJ1-2; D is ambiguous. The CDR3 has 15 amino acids. The germline V gene encodes CDR1 MGHRA and CDR2 YSYEKL. The V gene lost 5 bases and the J gene lost 3 bases, with 16 bases spanning the gap. The CDR3 DNA sequence: TGCGCCAGCAGCGTAGATCCCACGGCTTACTATGGCTACACCTTC. As protein: CASSVDPTAYYGYTF.

V usage is TRBV5-8 and J usage is TRBJ2-3, with D hard to call. Germline CDR1 and CDR2: SGHTS and YDEGEE. Trimming pared 2 bases from V and 0 bases from J, leaving 4 bases between. This CDR3 spans 13 amino acids. The DNA for the CDR3 is TGTGCCAGCAGCTTCTCTAGCACAGATACGCAGTATTTT. Translated, it gives CASSFSSTDTQYF.

The J gene is TRBJ2-1, the V gene TRBV5-4, with TRBD1 matching 9 bases. The V gene's germline CDR1 is SGHNT and CDR2 YYREEE (reference sequence). With V trimmed by 3 bases and J by 5 bases, 15 bases remained unmatched. This CDR3 region has 18 residues. CDR3 protein: CASSSPGQGRIKHNEQFF. CDR3 in DNA: TGTGCCAGCAGCTCTCCGGGACAGGGACGGATCAAGCACAATGAGCAGTTCTTC.

The chain couples TRBV5-1 to TRBJ1-6; 10 nucleotides match TRBD1. This CDR3 has 19 residues. The V segment lost 1 base and the J segment 0 bases; nucleotides outside the gene matches: 7. CDR1 SGHRS and CDR2 YFSETQ come from the germline V gene. CDR3 in DNA: TGCGCCAGCAGCTTGTCCGGGACAGGGGTTAGCTCCTATAATTCACCCCTCCACTTT. Translated, it gives CASSLSGTGVSSYNSPLHF.

Only one count was recorded for this clone. The chain recombines TRBV18 with TRBJ2-7; possibly TRBD2 for D (6 bases). The V end was cut by 3 bases, the J end by 0 bases, with 9 bases between. Per germline, CDR1 KGHSH and CDR2 LQKENI. The CDR3 totals 14 residues. The CDR3: CASSPAGISYEQYF. CDR3 DNA: TGTGCCAGCTCACCGGCGGGAATCTCCTACGAGCAGTACTTC.

This chain joins TRBV7-6 and TRBJ2-2; perhaps TRBD2 as D (5 bases). Trimming pared 5 bases from V and 3 bases from J, leaving 10 bases between. The CDR3 is made up of 14 amino acids. Germline CDR1 is SGHVS and CDR2 is FNYEAQ. CDR3 in amino acids: CASSPPGYTGELFF. The CDR3 DNA reads as TGTGCCAGCAGCCCCCCGGGGTACACCGGGGAGCTGTTTTTT. The variable domain in full, with the rest retrieved from reference TRBV7-6 and TRBJ2-2, is GAGVSQSPRYKVTKRGQDVALRCDPISGHVSLYWYRQALGQGPEFLTYFNYEAQQDKSGLPNDRFSAERPEGSISTLTIQRTEQRDSAMYRCASSPPGYTGELFFGEGSRLTVL.

The rearrangement uses TRBV25-1 and TRBJ2-3, with D hard to call. Germline CDR1 is MGHDK and CDR2 is SYGVNS. V lost 2 bases, J lost 5 bases, and 5 bases lay in between. The CDR3 covers 12 residues. CDR3 DNA sequence: TGTGCCAGCAGTGAACGCCGAGATACGCAGTATTTT. Encoded protein: CASSERRDTQYF.

V is TRBV19 and J is TRBJ2-6; 9 nucleotides agree with TRBD1. Trimming removed 8 bases from V and 4 bases from J; junction bases left unmatched: 15. CDR1 is LNHDA, CDR2 SQIVND, per germline (reference sequence). This CDR3 has 18 amino acids. The CDR3 is CASRLLGQGVFGANVLTF. CDR3 bases: TGTGCCAGTCGACTCTTGGGACAGGGTGTATTCGGGGCCAACGTCCTGACTTTC.

The chain recombines TRBV21-1 with TRBJ2-5; TRBD1 is the table's D call and was not checked against the DNA. TRBV21-1 is shown as a pseudogene. The CDR3 has 21 amino acids. The CDR3 reads CASSKERLKDRGQPDGETQYF. DNA for the CDR3: TGTGCCAGCAGCAAAGAGAGGCTTAAGGACCGGGGACAACCTGATGGAGAGACCCAGTACTTC.

The V and J genes are TRBV5-1 and TRBJ2-1; TRBD1 matches 8 bases. The J segment lost 7 bases and the V segment lost 4 bases, leaving 4 bases of the junction unmatched. The CDR3 consists of 13 residues. Per germline, CDR1 SGHRS and CDR2 YFSETQ. The CDR3 sequence: CASSPDRANEQFF. The CDR3, as DNA: TGCGCCAGCAGCCCGGACAGGGCTAATGAGCAGTTCTTC.

The rearrangement uses TRBV12-3 or TRBV12-4 and TRBJ1-4; D possibly corresponds to TRBD1 (6 bases). V shed 4 bases and J shed 7 bases, with 10 bases lying between them. The CDR3 contains 13 residues. CDR3 sequence: CASSSGGFEKLFF. CDR3 in DNA: TGTGCCAGCAGTTCGGGGGGCTTTGAAAAACTGTTTTTT.

This clone occurred once. V usage is TRBV7-2 and J usage is TRBJ2-7; TRBD1 agrees at 7 bases. This CDR3 is 15 amino acids long. CDR1 is SGHTA and CDR2 is FQGNSA in the germline V gene. Germline trimming cut 1 base from V and 4 bases from J; bases unmatched to any gene: 7. DNA for the CDR3: TGTGCCAGCAGCTTAGTAGGGGGCGACTTGTACGAGCAGTACTTC. It is translated as CASSLVGGDLYEQYF.

The chain carries TRBV7-9 and TRBJ2-7; the D call may be TRBD1 or TRBD2 (5 bases each). The germline CDR1 and CDR2 sequences are SEHNR and FQNEAQ (reference sequence). V lost 1 base and J lost 8, with 9 bases in between. The CDR3 covers 12 residues. CDR3: CASSLGGSKQYF. CDR3 sequence (DNA): TGTGCCAGCAGCTTAGGGGGGAGTAAGCAGTACTTC.

The rearrangement uses TRBV3-1 (or the pseudogene TRBV3-2) and TRBJ2-6; TRBD1 matches 8 bases. V shed 2 bases and J 1 base; nucleotides not matched to a gene: 16. CDR1 and CDR2 from the germline V gene are LGHDT and YNNKEL (reference sequence). This CDR3 has 21 amino acids. In DNA form, the CDR3 reads TGTGCCAGCAGCCAAATCCTTGGACAGGGCCGAGCCGCGTCTGGGGCCAACGTCCTGACTTTC. Amino acids: CASSQILGQGRAASGANVLTF.

The gene calls are TRBV27 and TRBJ1-1; tentatively, D is TRBD1 (5 bases). V lost 3 bases, J lost 5 bases, and 16 bases lay in between. Looked up from germline, CDR1 is MNHEY and CDR2 is SMNVEV (reference sequence). This CDR3 contains 15 residues. The CDR3 region is CASSFGRQRGTEAFF. The CDR3 DNA reads as TGTGCCAGCAGTTTTGGGAGACAGCGGGGGACTGAAGCTTTCTTT.